Shown below are 31 T cell receptor beta chains from a single sample sequenced in a study of CD8 T cells in ankylosing spondylitis. TCRdb fed the 5' RACE reads into MiXCR, producing one record per CDR3 protein. The data contain over 75,000 distinct CDR3 sequences, roughly 10% of them seen just once; the ten biggest clones take up approximately 4.8%. Sequenced input: blood, either unsorted or a sorted T cell fraction (not recorded which). The receptors derive from a male donor with ankylosing spondylitis or in good health (not recorded which).

This clonotype was observed many times. The rearrangement uses TRBV6-1 and TRBJ2-7, with 7 nucleotides matching TRBD1. J lost 2 bases, V lost 8 bases, and 3 bases had no gene match. Germline V CDR1 and CDR2: MNHNS, SASEGT. CDR3 size: 12 residues. CDR3: CASGDRAYEQYF. The CDR3 bases are TGTGCCAGCGGCGACAGGGCCTACGAGCAGTACTTC.

This clonotype was observed at least ten times. J is TRBJ2-7 and V is TRBV20-1, with 9 bases aligning to TRBD2. Losses at the gene ends were 5 bases for V and 3 bases for J; bases not matched to a gene: 14. CDR1 and CDR2 from the germline V gene are DFQATT and SNEGSKA (reference sequence). The CDR3 length is 16 residues. CDR3 region: CSAAGGQGQGSYEQYF. The CDR3 nucleotides read TGCAGTGCTGCGGGAGGGCAGGGCCAAGGGAGCTACGAGCAGTACTTC.

In its sample, this clonotype was seen a few times. The chain couples TRBV19 to TRBJ1-2, with 9 bases lining up with TRBD1. V lost 9 bases and J lost 6; bases outside the gene matches: 14. Germline V gene sequence: CDR1 LNHDA, CDR2 SQIVND (reference sequence). The length of the CDR3 is 15 residues. Here the CDR3 DNA reads TGTGCCAGCACAAACCCGGGACAGGGCTGGAATGGCTACACCTTC. This translates into CASTNPGQGWNGYTF.

The table lists this clonotype with many counts. The V gene is TRBV12-3 or TRBV12-4, the J gene TRBJ2-1; no clear D. This CDR3 spans 13 amino acids. V shed 3 bases and J shed 4 bases, with 7 bases lying between them. This chain's CDR3 is CASSFGAYNEQFF. The DNA for the CDR3 is TGTGCCAGCAGTTTCGGAGCTTACAATGAGCAGTTCTTC.

In its sample, this clonotype was seen many times. This sequence joins TRBV4-2 and TRBJ2-5, with D maybe TRBD1 (7 bases). Trimming stripped 1 base from V and 2 bases from J, with 20 bases between. The CDR3 is 18 residues long. Germline V gives CDR1 LGHNA, CDR2 YNFKEQ. CDR3 coding DNA: TGTGCCAGCAGCCAAGTTCTTGACAGGGAGGAGAGTCAAGAGACCCAGTACTTC. Its protein product is CASSQVLDREESQETQYF.

This clonotype has a count of ten or more. V usage is TRBV3-1 and J usage is TRBJ2-7, with a tentative D call TRBD1 (6 bases). V lost 1 base and J lost 6, with 10 bases in between. The CDR3 runs 13 residues. Per germline, CDR1 LGHDT and CDR2 YNNKEL (reference sequence). The CDR3 DNA follows: TGTGCCAGCAGCCAAGGAGGGGGAACCGAGCAGTACTTC. It translates to CASSQGGGTEQYF.

In its sample, this clonotype was seen many times. The chain joins TRBV5-1 to TRBJ1-1; D may be TRBD1 (5 bases). The V gene lost 0 bases and the J gene lost 1 base, with 10 bases spanning the gap. Germline assignment: CDR1 SGHRS and CDR2 YFSETQ. This CDR3 is 15 amino acids long. Here the CDR3 DNA reads TGCGCCAGCAGCTTGGTGGCAGGGCAGAACACTGAAGCTTTCTTT. It encodes CASSLVAGQNTEAFF.

In this sample, this clonotype turned up many times. The J gene is TRBJ1-6, the V gene TRBV2; tentatively, D is TRBD1 (5 bases). The germline V gene has CDR1 SNHLY and CDR2 FYNNEI. This CDR3 contains 13 residues. Trimming removed 4 bases at V and 10 bases at J, with 11 bases between. CDR3 region: CASSGKGWSPLHF. The CDR3 nucleotides read TGTGCCAGCAGTGGTAAGGGGTGGTCACCCCTCCACTTT.

This clonotype came up many times. The chain links TRBV27 to TRBJ2-1; TRBD2 matches 7 bases. Germline-derived CDR1 and CDR2 are MNHEY and SMNVEV (reference sequence). The CDR3 covers 16 residues. Trimming cost V 4 bases and J 2 bases; bases outside gene matches: 8. The CDR3 nucleotides are TGTGCCAGCAGTTCAGCGGGACTAATCGCCTACAATGAGCAGTTCTTC. The encoded protein is CASSSAGLIAYNEQFF.

This clonotype was observed many times. This sequence joins TRBV28 and TRBJ2-7; D perhaps matches TRBD1 (5 bases). V gave up 6 bases and J gave up 3 bases, with 12 bases separating them. The CDR3 sequence is 13 residues long. Germline V lookup: CDR1 MDHEN, CDR2 SYDVKM. DNA for the CDR3: TGTGCCAGCAGGGGGCAAGTTAACTACGAGCAGTACTTC. Amino acid sequence: CASRGQVNYEQYF.

This clonotype was detected many times. V usage is TRBV5-1 and J usage is TRBJ2-6; D remains unclear. Germline loops: CDR1 SGHRS, CDR2 YFSETQ. This CDR3 has 14 residues. V was cut by 4 bases and J by 0 bases, with 5 bases left in between. The CDR3 is CASSENSGANVLTF. The CDR3 DNA follows: TGCGCCAGCAGCGAGAACTCTGGGGCCAACGTCCTGACTTTC.

This clonotype was found many times. The genes are TRBV20-1 and TRBJ2-7; D remains unclear. Between the trimmed V and J ends, which lost 4 bases and 1 base, there was a span of 8 bases. Germline V gene sequence: CDR1 DFQATT, CDR2 SNEGSKA (reference sequence). CDR3 length: 12 amino acids. CDR3 in DNA: TGCAGTGCTATCAAGGGTTCCTACGAGCAGTACTTC. As protein: CSAIKGSYEQYF.

This clonotype was counted many times. The V and J genes are TRBV9 and TRBJ2-3, with D possibly TRBD2 on 7 matching bases. This CDR3 region has 16 residues. Germline CDR1 SGDLS, CDR2 YYNGEE. V lost 1 base and J lost 5, with 17 bases in between. The CDR3 bases are TGTGCCAGCAGCGTAAATAACGGGGGGCGCGGAGATACGCAGTATTTT. Protein sequence: CASSVNNGGRGDTQYF.

This clonotype was detected many times. The CDR3 loop is CASKEGAYEQYF. CDR3 nucleotides: TGTGCCAGCAAGGAGGGGGCCTACGAGCAGTACTTC. The genes are TRBV2 and TRBJ2-7, with D possibly called TRBD1 or TRBD2 (6 bases each). The V and J ends lost 7 bases and 2 bases respectively, with 9 bases between them. CDR1 and CDR2 from the germline V gene are SNHLY and FYNNEI. The CDR3 totals 12 residues.

The V gene is TRBV11-2, the J gene TRBJ2-7; D uncertain. The CDR3 is made up of 17 amino acids. Germline lookup yields CDR1 SGHAT and CDR2 FQNNGV. Trimming removed 0 bases at V and 3 bases at J, with 18 bases between. As DNA, the CDR3 is TGTGCCAGCAGCTTAGATTCTTCACCGCTTTCTCTCTACGAGCAGTACTTC. Amino acids: CASSLDSSPLSLYEQYF.

About this clonotype: A much larger clone lies a single base off, so this may be a read error. The rearrangement links TRBV27 to TRBJ1-4, with D hard to call. CDR3 length: 14 residues. Germline V lookup: CDR1 MNHEY, CDR2 SMNVEV (reference sequence). The CDR3 protein is CAGSLRPLGEKLFF. CDR3 in DNA: TGTGCCGGCAGTTTACGGCCTCTAGGGGAAAAACTGTTTTTT.

This clonotype was recorded many times. V and J are TRBV12-3 or TRBV12-4 and TRBJ1-2; D ambiguous. CDR3 length: 15 amino acids. The V end lost 5 bases, the J end lost 7 bases, and 20 bases lay between the germline ends. The CDR3, as DNA: TGTGCCAGCAGTAGATATCTCCAGGTCAATACTGGCTACACCTTC. This translates into CASSRYLQVNTGYTF.

This clonotype was recorded at least ten times. This chain uses TRBV20-1 with TRBJ2-3, with no clear D. V shed 3 bases and J shed 4 bases, with 14 bases lying between them. The CDR3 is 14 amino acids. Germline CDR1 is DFQATT and CDR2 is SNEGSKA (reference sequence). For the CDR3, the DNA is TGCAGTGCTAGGAACCCTCCTCAGCCAGATACGCAGTATTTT. This sequence encodes CSARNPPQPDTQYF.

This clonotype has at least ten counts. This chain connects TRBV12-3 or TRBV12-4 to TRBJ1-6; D possibly corresponds to TRBD1 (5 bases). This CDR3 comprises 17 residues. Trimming cost V 3 bases and J 6 bases, with 18 bases left between them. The chain's CDR3 is CASSFRPTDSGNSPLHF. In nucleotides, the CDR3 is TGTGCCAGCAGTTTCAGACCCACCGACAGTGGTAATTCACCCCTCCACTTT.

The V and J genes are TRBV2 and TRBJ2-5, with D possibly TRBD2 on 5 matching bases. The germline V and J ends were trimmed by 6 bases and 4 bases, with 12 bases remaining between them. There are 13 residues in the CDR3. Germline loops: CDR1 SNHLY, CDR2 FYNNEI. CDR3 sequence: CASSTGSPETQYF. The CDR3 region has the DNA TGTGCCAGCAGCACGGGGAGTCCAGAGACCCAGTACTTC.

Ten or more counts support this clonotype. In DNA, the CDR3 is TGCGCCAGCAGCTTGGAACTGGATGAGCAGTTCTTC. Translation: CASSLELDEQFF. J is TRBJ2-1 and V is TRBV5-1; D is uncertain. Germline values: CDR1 SGHRS, CDR2 YFSETQ. V lost 0 bases to trimming and J lost 8 bases, with 6 bases between them. CDR3 length: 12 residues.

This clonotype was picked up a small number of times. The rearrangement links TRBV28 to TRBJ2-2, with D perhaps TRBD1 (6 bases). The CDR3 totals 14 residues. Germline loops: CDR1 MDHEN, CDR2 SYDVKM. The V end lost 5 bases, the J end lost 6 bases, and 13 bases lay between the germline ends. CDR3 sequence: CASSRQVGPGELFF. Written as DNA, the CDR3 is TGTGCCAGCAGTCGACAGGTTGGACCCGGGGAGCTGTTTTTT.

This clonotype was counted at least ten times. The DNA of the CDR3 is TGTGCCAGCAGTGCTTCGGGACACGGCAACACCGGGGAGCTGTTTTTT. It yields the protein CASSASGHGNTGELFF. The chain carries TRBV6-1 and TRBJ2-2, with D perhaps matching TRBD1 (6 bases). V lost 4 bases to trimming and J lost 2 bases, with 14 bases between them. The germline V gene has CDR1 MNHNS and CDR2 SASEGT. The length of the CDR3 is 16 residues.

This clonotype has only a few counts. J is TRBJ2-3 and V is TRBV30, with a weak D call TRBD2 (5 bases). CDR1 and CDR2 from the germline V gene are GTSNPN and SVGIG (reference sequence). The CDR3 has 13 residues. The CDR3 coding sequence is TGTGCGGGGAGCGGTGACCACACAGATACGCAGTATTTT. It specifies CAGSGDHTDTQYF. Full variable domain (missing parts from reference TRBV30 and TRBJ2-3): SQTIHQWPATLVQPVGSPLSLECTVEGTSNPNLYWYRQAAGRGLQLLFYSVGIGQISSEVPQNLSASRPQDRQFILSSKKLLLSDSGFYLCAGSGDHTDTQYFGPGTRLTVL.

The chain carries TRBV18 and TRBJ2-3; 7 bases agree with TRBD2. The CDR3 is made up of 15 amino acids. Germline V gene data show CDR1 as KGHSH and CDR2 as LQKENI. After removal of 6 bases from V and 0 bases from J, the junction contained 6 bases not matched to a gene. For the CDR3, the DNA is TGTGCCAGCTCGGCTCTAGCGGCTAGCACAGATACGCAGTATTTT. This codes for CASSALAASTDTQYF.

In this sample, this clonotype turned up many times. The chain employs TRBV28 and TRBJ2-4, with D perhaps TRBD2 (5 bases). The germline V and J ends were trimmed by 6 bases and 4 bases, with 10 bases remaining between them. CDR1 and CDR2 (germline): MDHEN, SYDVKM. This CDR3 is built from 13 residues. As DNA, the CDR3 is TGTGCCAGCAGCGAGTCGGGGAAAAACATTCAGTACTTC. This gives the protein CASSESGKNIQYF.

This clonotype was counted many times. The rearrangement uses TRBV25-1 and TRBJ2-3, with D perhaps matching TRBD2 (5 bases). Trimming removed 4 bases from V and 2 bases from J, with 13 bases in between. Germline assignment: CDR1 MGHDK and CDR2 SYGVNS. The CDR3 has 15 residues. CDR3 protein: CASSGPEENTDTQYF. CDR3 sequence (DNA): TGTGCCAGCAGTGGCCCGGAGGAGAACACAGATACGCAGTATTTT.

This clonotype was observed at least ten times. This chain links TRBV9 with TRBJ2-3; D gene unclear. The CDR3 is 14 amino acids. The germline V and J ends were trimmed by 2 bases and 0 bases, with 7 bases remaining between them. Per the germline V gene, CDR1 is SGDLS and CDR2 is YYNGEE. The CDR3 DNA sequence: TGTGCCAGCAGCGTGCTATCTAGCACAGATACGCAGTATTTT. Residues: CASSVLSSTDTQYF.

This clonotype came up many times. The genes are TRBV6-1 and TRBJ1-1; TRBD1 matches at 7 bases. From germline, CDR1 is MNHNS and CDR2 SASEGT. The CDR3 length is 15 residues. The V and J ends lost 5 bases and 0 bases, in that order; junction bases with no gene match: 6. CDR3 nucleotides: TGTGCCAGCAGTACCCGGGACAGATTGAACACTGAAGCTTTCTTT. It encodes CASSTRDRLNTEAFF.

This clonotype was seen ten or more times. The V and J genes are TRBV20-1 and TRBJ2-4, with 7 nucleotides matching TRBD2. The CDR3 contains 15 residues. Germline-derived CDR1 and CDR2 are DFQATT and SNEGSKA (reference sequence). V lost 0 bases to trimming and J lost 7 bases; unmatched junction nucleotides: 9. In DNA, the CDR3 is TGCAGTGCTAGAGATCTGGGAGGGGTAGGGAACATTCAGTACTTC. Its protein is CSARDLGGVGNIQYF.

With regard to this clonotype: This could be a read error, since a much larger clone is one nucleotide away. The chain uses TRBV29-1 and TRBJ2-1, with D tentatively TRBD2 (6 bases). This CDR3 has 10 residues. In germline, CDR1 is SQVTM, CDR2 ANQGSEA. This chain's CDR3 is CSVEFGGRLF. The CDR3 coding sequence is TGCAGCGTAGAATTCGGGGGTCGGCTCTTC.